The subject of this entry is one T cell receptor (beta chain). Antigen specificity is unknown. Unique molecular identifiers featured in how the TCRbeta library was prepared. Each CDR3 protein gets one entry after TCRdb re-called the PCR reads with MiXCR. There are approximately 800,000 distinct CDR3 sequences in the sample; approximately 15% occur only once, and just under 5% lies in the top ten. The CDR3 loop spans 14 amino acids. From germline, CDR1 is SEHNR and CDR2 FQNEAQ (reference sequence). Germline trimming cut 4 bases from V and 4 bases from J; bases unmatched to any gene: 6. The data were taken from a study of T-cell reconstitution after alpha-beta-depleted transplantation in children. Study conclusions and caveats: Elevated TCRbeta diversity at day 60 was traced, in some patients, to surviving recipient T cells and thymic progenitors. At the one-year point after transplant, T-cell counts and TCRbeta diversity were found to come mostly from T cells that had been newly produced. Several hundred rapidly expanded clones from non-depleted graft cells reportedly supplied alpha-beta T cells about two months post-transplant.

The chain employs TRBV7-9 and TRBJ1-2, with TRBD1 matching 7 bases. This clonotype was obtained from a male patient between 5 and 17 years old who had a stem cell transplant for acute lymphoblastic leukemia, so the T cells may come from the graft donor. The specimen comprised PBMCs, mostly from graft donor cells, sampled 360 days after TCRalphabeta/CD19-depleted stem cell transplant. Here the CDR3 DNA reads TGTGCCAGCAGCTGGGGACAGCAAGTCTATGGCTACACCTTC. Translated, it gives CASSWGQQVYGYTF.